This record concerns one T cell receptor (beta chain) sequence. The observed sequence ends 3 residues before the CDR3 terminus, with the missing tail filled in from the germline J gene. These data belong to a study of T cells in women clearing cervical HPV infection. CDR3 length: 20 amino acids. The V and J ends lost 3 bases and 1 base, in that order; junction bases with no gene match: 14. Assay: immunoSEQ multiplex PCR; the TCRdb copy retains only in-frame clones and omits some. The repertoire table contains around 35,000 clones. Sequences were obtained from blood buffy coat. This receptor was identified in a woman aged 18-70 years with a cervical HPV16 infection that either progressed to CIN3+ or cleared (not recorded which). The genes are TRBV7-1 and TRBJ2-2; 10 nucleotides align to TRBD2. TRBV7-1 is an open reading frame whose function is uncertain. CDR3 loop: CASSSSRTSGLMRNTGELFF. Incomplete CDR3 DNA: TGTGCCAGCAGCTCTTCCCGGACTAGCGGCCTCATGAGGAACACCGGGGAG.